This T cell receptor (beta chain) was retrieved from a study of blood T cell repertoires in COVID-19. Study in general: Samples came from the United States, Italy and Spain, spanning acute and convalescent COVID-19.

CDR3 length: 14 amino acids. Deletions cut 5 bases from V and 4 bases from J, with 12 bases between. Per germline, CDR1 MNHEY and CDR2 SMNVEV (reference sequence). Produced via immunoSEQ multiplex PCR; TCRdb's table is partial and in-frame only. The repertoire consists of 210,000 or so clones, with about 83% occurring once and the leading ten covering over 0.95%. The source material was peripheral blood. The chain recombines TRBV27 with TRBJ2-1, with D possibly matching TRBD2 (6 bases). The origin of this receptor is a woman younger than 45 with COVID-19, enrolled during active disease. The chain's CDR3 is CASSALGTYNEQFF. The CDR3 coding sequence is TGTGCCAGCAGTGCACTCGGGACTTACAATGAGCAGTTCTTC.